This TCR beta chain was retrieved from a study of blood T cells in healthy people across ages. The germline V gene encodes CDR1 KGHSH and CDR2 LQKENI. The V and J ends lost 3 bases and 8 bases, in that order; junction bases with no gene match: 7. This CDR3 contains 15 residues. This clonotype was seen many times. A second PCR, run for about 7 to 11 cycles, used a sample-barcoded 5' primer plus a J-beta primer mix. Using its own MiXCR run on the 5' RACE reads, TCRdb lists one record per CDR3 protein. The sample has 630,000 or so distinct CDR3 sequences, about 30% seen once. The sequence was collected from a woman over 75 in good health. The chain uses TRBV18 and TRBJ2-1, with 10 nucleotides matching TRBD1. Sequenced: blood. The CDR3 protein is CASSPLGQGRDEQFF. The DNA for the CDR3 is TGTGCCAGCTCACCTCTGGGACAGGGGAGAGATGAGCAGTTCTTC.